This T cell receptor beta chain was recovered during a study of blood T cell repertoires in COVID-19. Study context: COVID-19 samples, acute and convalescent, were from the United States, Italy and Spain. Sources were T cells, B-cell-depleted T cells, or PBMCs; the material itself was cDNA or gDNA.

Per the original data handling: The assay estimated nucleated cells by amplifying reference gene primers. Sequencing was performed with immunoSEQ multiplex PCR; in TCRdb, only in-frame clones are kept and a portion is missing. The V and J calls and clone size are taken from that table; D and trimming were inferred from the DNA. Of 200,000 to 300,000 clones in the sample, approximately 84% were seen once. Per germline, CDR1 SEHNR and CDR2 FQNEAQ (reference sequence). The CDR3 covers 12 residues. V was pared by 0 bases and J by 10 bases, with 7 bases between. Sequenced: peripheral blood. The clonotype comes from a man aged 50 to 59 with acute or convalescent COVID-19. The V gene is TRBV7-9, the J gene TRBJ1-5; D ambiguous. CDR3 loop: CASSLASGPQHF. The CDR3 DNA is TGTGCCAGCAGCTTAGCTTCGGGACCCCAGCATTTT.